The sequence of this T cell receptor (beta chain) was determined in a study of technical replicates of blood from a few donors (TCRdb year 2017). Looking up the germline V gene (reference sequence) yields CDR1 SEHNR and CDR2 FQNEAQ. V gives up 6 bases and J gives up 2 bases, and the segment between their germline ends measures 8 bases. The CDR3 covers 13 residues, taking in both the cysteine and the phenylalanine. Of all the DNA, just the CDR3 is kept, 39 bases in frame from base 1. Libraries came from the immunoSEQ multiplex PCR assay. Here the immuneACCESS table is served through TCRdb, limited to in-frame sequences with V and J called. Missing clones are a known gap in these copies; in checked studies unresolved V genes cover under half, and the rest lacks a known reason. The sample records approximately 66,000 clones, approximately 88% of which are singletons. The ten largest make up approximately 4.4% of the sample.

Regarding this clone: This receptor's antigen is unknown. Base-call qualities are not available, and no considerably larger clone is one nucleotide away.

Sequenced input: PBMCs. This chain is built from TRBV7-9 and TRBJ1-3; TRBD1 is possibly the D segment (5 matching bases). This TCR derives from a human donor in good health. Some clones in this sample may be carry-over from other donors' samples. The encoded CDR3 is CASRQGAGNTIYF. The sequenced DNA: TGTGCCAGCAGACAAGGGGCTGGAAACACCATATATTTT.